Reported below is one T cell receptor (beta chain). The data were obtained in a study of OX40 agonist ivuxolimab in advanced cancers. Study in general: Administration of intravenous ivuxolimab to patients occurred every 2 weeks at 0.01 to 10 mg/kg. Males comprised around 78% of the group, whose mean age was approximately 60 years (range 23 to 79). Patients achieving partial responses numbered three: one hepatocellular carcinoma case and two cutaneous melanoma cases.

The germline gives CDR1 SGHVS, CDR2 FNYEAQ. The CDR3 has 17 amino acids. V lost 5 bases and J lost 3; bases outside the gene matches: 13. Profiling relied on immunoSEQ multiplex PCR, and the TCRdb table lists in-frame clones only, not all of them. This sample has some 90,000 clones; around 91% occur once, and the top ten carry 0.7% to 1%. This sequence joins TRBV7-6 and TRBJ2-5; 9 bases line up with TRBD2. The material was CD4+ or CD8+ T cells sorted from blood, obtained in a trial of the OX40 agonist ivuxolimab. This TCR was recovered from an adult with an advanced solid tumor such as melanoma, head and neck, liver or kidney cancer. The CDR3: CASSRDSGTSWEETQYF. In DNA form, the CDR3 reads TGTGCCAGCAGCCGCGACTCCGGGACTAGCTGGGAAGAGACCCAGTACTTC.